Described below is a single TCR beta chain sequence and its context. Generated by immunoSEQ multiplex PCR, the TCRdb table keeps only in-frame clones and is missing some. The table has approximately 41,000 clones, 85% to 95% seen once; the top ten hold 0.39%. V lost 4 bases to trimming and J lost 4 bases, with 17 bases between them. The CDR3 covers 16 residues. Germline loops: CDR1 SGHNT, CDR2 YYREEE (reference sequence). These data come from a study of T cell changes during pregnancy in multiple sclerosis. The TCR sequence derives from a female donor with multiple sclerosis, enrolled in a pregnancy study. The sample in question was CD4+ T cells from peripheral blood mononuclear cells, obtained in the second trimester of pregnancy. The J gene is TRBJ1-4, the V gene TRBV5-4; D perhaps matches TRBD1 (6 bases). CDR3 protein: CASSVGGGSINEKLFF. Written as DNA, the CDR3 is TGTGCCAGCAGCGTTGGGGGGGGCAGTATTAATGAAAAACTGTTTTTT.